The rows below give T cell receptor beta chains drawn from one sample of a study of cytomegalovirus exposure and HLA in healthy donors. Repertoires were generated with immunoSEQ multiplex PCR, while TCRdb's copy carries only in-frame clones and drops some. The data hold about 130,000 clones, with 80% observed a single time. The sample was PBMCs. These receptors all come from a middle-aged man in good health and CMV-seronegative. Both conserved end residues are part of each CDR3. The order of the fields is clone size, J gene, V gene, D gene, CDR3 protein, CDR3 DNA. The D gene is left open where the match is weak. Clone size is not always given. Where it is, it says once, few, many or a class for expanded clones.

>-|TRBJ2-7|TRBV15|-
CATSRDSGYEQYF
TGTGCCACCAGCAGAGATTCCGGCTACGAGCAGTACTTC
>-|TRBJ2-7|TRBV7-9|-
CASSLGSVIYEQYF
TGTGCCAGCAGCTTAGGGAGCGTTATCTACGAGCAGTACTTC
>-|TRBJ1-6|TRBV7-9|-
CASSTRLRGSPLHF
TGTGCCAGCAGCACCCGGCTCAGGGGTTCACCCCTCCACTTT
>-|TRBJ2-7|TRBV19|TRBD1
CASSRTSRDRGSYEQYF
TGTGCCAGTTCCCGAACTAGCCGGGACAGGGGGTCCTACGAGCAGTACTTC
>-|TRBJ1-2|TRBV28|-
CASSDPGGGYGYTF
TGTGCCAGCAGTGACCCGGGGGGAGGTTATGGCTACACCTTC
>-|TRBJ1-1|TRBV4-1|TRBD1
CASSQDPTGAGTEAFF
TGCGCCAGCAGCCAAGACCCGACAGGGGCCGGGACTGAAGCTTTCTTT
>few|TRBJ2-3|TRBV4-1|-
CASSQGGGSTDTQYF
TGCGCCAGCAGCCAAGGAGGCGGGAGCACAGATACGCAGTATTTT
>-|TRBJ2-7|TRBV1|-
CTSSQDGTNAKKKYEQYF
TGCACCAGCAGCCAAGATGGGACTAACGCCAAAAAGAAATACGAGCAGTACTTC
>-|TRBJ2-3|TRBV29-1|-
CSVEGSITDTQYF
TGCAGCGTTGAAGGTTCCATCACAGATACGCAGTATTTT
>-|TRBJ2-2|TRBV5-1|TRBD1
CASSPGQGPHWELFF
TGCGCCAGCAGCCCGGGACAGGGGCCGCATTGGGAGCTGTTTTTT
>-|TRBJ2-5|TRBV5-4|TRBD2
CASSPAGRGQETQYF
TGTGCCAGCAGCCCGGCTGGGCGGGGGCAAGAGACCCAGTACTTC
>-|TRBJ2-2|TRBV28|-
CASSLPTTVTGELFF
TGTGCCAGCAGTTTACCTACGACAGTCACCGGGGAGCTGTTTTTT
>-|TRBJ2-7|TRBV5-1|-
CASRPTGSSYEQYF
TGCGCCAGCAGGCCTACAGGGAGCTCCTACGAGCAGTACTTC
>-|TRBJ1-3|TRBV28|TRBD1
CASSAPTGRGNTIYF
TGTGCCAGCAGTGCACCGACAGGGAGAGGAAACACCATATATTTT
>-|TRBJ1-4|TRBV19|TRBD1
CASSISPPGQPPTNEKLFF
TGTGCCAGTAGTATATCCCCCCCGGGACAGCCACCAACTAATGAAAAACTGTTTTTT